The 8 T cell receptor beta chains below all came from one sample that was sequenced in a study of blood T cells in healthy people across ages. Combining a sample-barcoded 5' primer with a J-beta primer mix, a second PCR ran for about 7 to 12 cycles. TCRdb re-derived calls from the 5' RACE reads in MiXCR, one entry per CDR3 protein. The sample has about 1.6 million distinct CDR3 sequences; roughly a third are singletons. The sequencing input was blood. The receptor source for this set is a woman in her twenties or thirties in good health.

The V gene is TRBV7-9, the J gene TRBJ2-7; no clear D gene. The germline V gene encodes CDR1 SEHNR and CDR2 FQNEAQ (reference sequence). This CDR3 spans 13 amino acids. Trimming left V 9 bases short and J 4 bases short, with 16 bases between. CDR3 coding DNA: TGTGCCAGTATGGACGGTTTACTTTACGAGCAGTACTTC. Amino acids: CASMDGLLYEQYF. The whole variable domain, filled in from reference TRBV7-9 and TRBJ2-7, reads DTGVSQNPRHKITKRGQNVTFRCDPISEHNRLYWYRQTLGQGPEFLTYFQNEAQLEKSRLLSDRFSAERPKGSFSTLEIQRTEQGDSAMYLCASMDGLLYEQYFGPGTRLTVT.

The table lists this clonotype with a few counts. This chain joins TRBV7-6 and TRBJ2-5, with 8 bases that match TRBD2. Germline assignment: CDR1 SGHVS and CDR2 FNYEAQ. This CDR3 is 13 amino acids long. Trimming cost V 6 bases and J 6 bases; bases outside gene matches: 6. CDR3 protein: CASRPGLAKTQYF. CDR3 coding DNA: TGTGCCAGCAGACCCGGACTAGCCAAGACCCAGTACTTC.

This clonotype was picked up a small number of times. This chain connects TRBV7-2 to TRBJ2-7; tentative D call: TRBD1 (5 bases). CDR1 and CDR2 from the germline V gene are SGHTA and FQGNSA. The CDR3 has 14 amino acids. V was shortened by 5 bases and J by 2 bases, with 13 bases between the two germline ends. CDR3 amino acids: CASSPDRMTYEQYF. DNA of the CDR3: TGTGCCAGCAGCCCCGACAGAATGACCTACGAGCAGTACTTC.

The table lists this clonotype with a few counts. The genes are TRBV5-1 and TRBJ2-7; D possibly corresponds to TRBD1 (6 bases). Trimming took off 5 bases at V and 6 bases at J, with 15 bases between the two ends. The CDR3 spans 13 residues. CDR1 is SGHRS, CDR2 YFSETQ, per germline. The CDR3 DNA reads as TGCGCCAGCAGGAACAGGGAATCGTCCGAGCAGTACTTC. Its protein product is CASRNRESSEQYF.

This clonotype showed up just a few times. V usage is TRBV27 and J usage is TRBJ2-1; 10 bases fit TRBD1. Per the germline V gene, CDR1 is MNHEY and CDR2 is SMNVEV (reference sequence). Trimming took 4 bases from V and 8 from J; bases not matched to a gene: 11. The CDR3 has 16 residues. The CDR3 loop is CASSSNWDRGSDEQFF. CDR3 DNA: TGTGCCAGCAGTTCCAATTGGGACAGGGGAAGCGATGAGCAGTTCTTC.

This clonotype turned up a few times. Sequence at one end of the junction differs from germline and may be a read error. J is TRBJ2-5 and V is TRBV12-3 or TRBV12-4, with 11 bases fitting TRBD2. There are 16 residues in the CDR3. CDR3 protein: CVSSPRGSGGERTQYF. The DNA of the CDR3 is TGTGTCAGCAGTCCCCGGGGTAGCGGGGGGGAAAGGACCCAGTACTTC.

This chain links TRBV5-4 with TRBJ2-3; 8 bases agree with TRBD2. Trimming removed 6 bases from V and 1 base from J; junction bases left unmatched: 7. The CDR3 length is 15 residues. CDR1 and CDR2 from the germline V gene are SGHNT and YYREEE (reference sequence). The CDR3 spells CASTVGGLGTDTQYF. Written as DNA, the CDR3 is TGTGCCAGCACCGTCGGGGGACTAGGCACAGATACGCAGTATTTT.

The chain joins TRBV3-1 to TRBJ2-5; D perhaps matches TRBD2 (6 bases). Germline V CDR1 and CDR2: LGHDT, YNNKEL (reference sequence). The CDR3 totals 16 residues. The germline V and J ends were trimmed by 4 bases and 11 bases, with 26 bases remaining between them. CDR3 nucleotides: TGTGCCAGCAGCCCCGATCAAAGCGGGTTACCGGGCAAGCAGTACTTC. It translates to CASSPDQSGLPGKQYF.